These T cell receptor beta chains were read from a single sample in a study of T cell changes during pregnancy in multiple sclerosis. Sequencing used immunoSEQ multiplex PCR; TCRdb keeps in-frame clones, though not all of them. The top ten clones hold 0.38% of a sample with 50,000 to 60,000 clones, around 85% of them seen once. The source was CD4+ T cells from peripheral blood mononuclear cells, collected in the third trimester of pregnancy. Receptors originate from a female donor with multiple sclerosis, enrolled in a pregnancy study. Each CDR3 is given with its conserved first and last residue. The D gene is left open where the match is weak. Clone sizes are given selectively: once, few, many, or a class where the clone is expanded.

abundance	d_gene	v_gene	j_gene	CDR3nt	CDR3aa
.	.	TRBV2	TRBJ2-2	TGTGCCAGCAGTGAATTTCTAGTTGAGGACACCGGGGAGCTGTTTTTT	CASSEFLVEDTGELFF
.	TRBD1	TRBV2	TRBJ1-5	TGTGCCAGCAGAGGTACAGGGGATAGCAATCAGCCCCAGCATTTT	CASRGTGDSNQPQHF
.	.	TRBV11-2	TRBJ2-7	TGTGCCAGCAGCTTAAACACAGGACCCTACGAGCAGTACTTC	CASSLNTGPYEQYF
.	TRBD2	TRBV7-2	TRBJ2-2	TGTGCCAGCAGCTTTGGGGGGGATCGGGGCGGGGAGCTGTTTTTT	CASSFGGDRGGELFF
.	TRBD2	TRBV5-1	TRBJ2-7	TGCGCCAGCAGCTTGGATTCGACTAGCCGAACCTACGAGCAGTACTTC	CASSLDSTSRTYEQYF
.	TRBD1	TRBV29-1	TRBJ1-3	TGCAGCGTTGAACAGGGGGCTGGAAACACCATATATTTT	CSVEQGAGNTIYF
.	TRBD2	TRBV4-3	TRBJ2-5	TGCGCCAGTAGACGGACTAGCGGGGGGCTGCAAGAGACCCAGTACTTC	CASRRTSGGLQETQYF
.	.	TRBV2	TRBJ2-3	TGTGCCGGCGACTTGGCGGGCACAGATACGCAGTATTTT	CAGDLAGTDTQYF
.	.	TRBV2	TRBJ1-5	TGTGCCAGCTCTACAGACAACCCCCATCAGCCCCAGCATTTT	CASSTDNPHQPQHF
.	TRBD1	TRBV5-1	TRBJ1-1	TGCGCCAGCAGCTTTACAGGGGAGAACACTGAAGCTTTCTTT	CASSFTGENTEAFF
.	TRBD1	TRBV14	TRBJ1-1	TGTGCCAGCAGCCTGCCATGGGACAGGGGGATCCGCACTGAAGCTTTCTTT	CASSLPWDRGIRTEAFF
.	.	TRBV18	TRBJ2-7	TGTGCCAGCTCACCTGTACTATTACCTACTTCCTACGAGCAGTACTTC	CASSPVLLPTSYEQYF
few	.	TRBV19	TRBJ2-2	TGTGCCAGTAGGGGTGAGGGGAACACCGGGGAGCTGTTTTTT	CASRGEGNTGELFF
.	.	TRBV7-2	TRBJ1-1	TGTGCCAGCTCCTCGTCTCCGAACACTGAAGCTTTCTTT	CASSSSPNTEAFF
.	.	TRBV20-1	TRBJ2-7	TGCAGTGCCCGCCTCGTCGGCGAGCAGTACTTC	CSARLVGEQYF
.	TRBD2	TRBV7-2	TRBJ2-1	TGTGCCAGCAGCTTAGGGGAAATAGCGGGAGGGAGGAATGAGCAGTTCTTC	CASSLGEIAGGRNEQFF
.	.	TRBV5-4	TRBJ2-2	TGTGCCAGCAGCTTGTTTGGGAGCGGGGAGCTGTTTTTT	CASSLFGSGELFF
few	.	TRBV9	TRBJ1-1	TGTGCCAGCAGCAAGGACCCGACGGGGGACACTGAAGCTTTCTTT	CASSKDPTGDTEAFF
.	.	TRBV6-1	TRBJ2-3	TGTGCCAGCAGTAACACAGGGCCCCCAGATACGCAGTATTTT	CASSNTGPPDTQYF
.	.	TRBV28	TRBJ1-3	TGTGCCAGCGTAGGGGAGGGGCGCGGAAACACCATATATTTT	CASVGEGRGNTIYF
.	TRBD2	TRBV5-1	TRBJ2-5	TGCGCCAGCAAGGTAGCGGGAGCCCATGAGACCCAGTACTTC	CASKVAGAHETQYF
.	.	TRBV10-3	TRBJ2-5	TGTGCCATCAGTGTAGGAAGGGGGGGGGAAGAGACCCAGTACTTC	CAISVGRGGEETQYF
.	TRBD2	TRBV7-3	TRBJ2-2	TGTGCCAGCAGCCTAACTAGCGGGGGGGCGAACACCGGGGAGCTGTTTTTT	CASSLTSGGANTGELFF
once	.	TRBV6-6	TRBJ2-7	TGTGCCAGCACCCTCGGACAGAACCACTACGAGCAGTACTTC	CASTLGQNHYEQYF
.	TRBD1	TRBV7-2	TRBJ1-2	TGTGCCAGCAGCTGGGGGACAGGGAGCGGCTACACCTTC	CASSWGTGSGYTF
.	TRBD1	TRBV6-1	TRBJ2-4	TGTGCCAGCAGGGGACAGGTAGCAACGAACATTCAGTACTTC	CASRGQVATNIQYF
.	.	TRBV11-3	TRBJ2-7	TGTGCCAGCAGCGTTAGTGAAGCTCAGGGCGAGCAGTACTTC	CASSVSEAQGEQYF
.	TRBD1	TRBV13	TRBJ1-1	TGTGCCAGCAGCCCGAAGATGGGGGACAGTTCTATGAACACTGAAGCTTTCTTT	CASSPKMGDSSMNTEAFF
.	.	TRBV29-1	TRBJ1-2	TGCAGCGTTGAAGTGGGGTCGGGGGGTCCCGGCTACACCTTC	CSVEVGSGGPGYTF
once	.	TRBV2	TRBJ2-3	TGTGCCACACAACCCTCCTTCACAGATACGCAGTATTTT	CATQPSFTDTQYF
few	TRBD1	TRBV29-1	TRBJ1-1	TGCAGCGTGAAGGGACAGCCGAACACTGAAGCTTTCTTT	CSVKGQPNTEAFF
.	.	TRBV28	TRBJ2-2	TGTGCCAGCAGTTTGGCCAGTCTGAACACCGGGGAGCTGTTTTTT	CASSLASLNTGELFF